The subject of this entry is one TCR beta chain. What it binds is not known. This entry is derived from a study of T cell repertoires in cytomegalovirus infection. V shed 5 bases, J shed 4 bases, and the junction held 6 bases outside the gene matches. The CDR3 sequence is 14 residues long. The germline V gene encodes CDR1 SGHNT and CDR2 YYREEE (reference sequence). TCRdb independently ran MiXCR on the reads; one entry per CDR3 protein. The table includes roughly 500,000 distinct CDR3 sequences, 42% detected once. This TCR derives from a human donor in good health (CMV status not recorded). Some clones in this sample may be carry-over from other donors' samples. The starting material was cultured PBMCs, obtained from culture after CMV antigen stimulation. This chain joins TRBV5-4 and TRBJ1-2; the match to TRBD1 covers 9 bases. The CDR3 spells CASSRDREAYGYTF. DNA of the CDR3: TGTGCCAGCAGTCGGGACAGGGAAGCCTATGGCTACACCTTC.